The clone carrying this T cell receptor beta chain was seen ten or more times. One entry per CDR3 protein, called by TCRdb with MiXCR from the 5' RACE reads. The data contain 150,000 or so distinct CDR3 sequences, approximately 3.5% of them seen just once; the ten biggest clones take up 8.1%. The sample is drawn from a study of identical twins. Sequencing was performed on memory T cells sorted from blood. The clonotype was recovered from a man aged 18 to 35 in good health.

The CDR3 is CASSPGTGEINEQFF. The CDR3 DNA reads TGTGCCAGCAGCCCCGGGACAGGGGAAATCAATGAGCAGTTCTTC. The rearrangement links TRBV11-2 to TRBJ2-1; 10 bases agree with TRBD1. V was clipped by 5 bases and J by 6 bases; unmatched bases: 7. CDR1 and CDR2 from the germline V gene are SGHAT and FQNNGV. The CDR3 length is 15 residues.